This TCR beta chain was captured by sequencing in a study of cytotoxic CD8 clonotypes in ibrutinib-treated CLL. CDR3 size: 13 residues. Germline V gene lookup returns CDR1 SGHRS and CDR2 YFSETQ. V lost 1 base and J 7 bases, leaving 8 bases between the germline ends. TCRdb keeps only in-frame clones here, not all; method: immunoSEQ multiplex PCR. The table shows fewer than 50,000 clones, with 53% occurring only once. The specimen comprised PBMCs, sampled after 12 months of ibrutinib treatment. The clonotype was recovered from a human donor with chronic lymphocytic leukemia. The chain has TRBV5-1 and TRBJ1-4, with D unclear. CDR3 residues: CASSLKGSEKLFF. The CDR3 DNA sequence: TGCGCCAGCAGCTTGAAGGGTAGTGAAAAACTGTTTTTT.